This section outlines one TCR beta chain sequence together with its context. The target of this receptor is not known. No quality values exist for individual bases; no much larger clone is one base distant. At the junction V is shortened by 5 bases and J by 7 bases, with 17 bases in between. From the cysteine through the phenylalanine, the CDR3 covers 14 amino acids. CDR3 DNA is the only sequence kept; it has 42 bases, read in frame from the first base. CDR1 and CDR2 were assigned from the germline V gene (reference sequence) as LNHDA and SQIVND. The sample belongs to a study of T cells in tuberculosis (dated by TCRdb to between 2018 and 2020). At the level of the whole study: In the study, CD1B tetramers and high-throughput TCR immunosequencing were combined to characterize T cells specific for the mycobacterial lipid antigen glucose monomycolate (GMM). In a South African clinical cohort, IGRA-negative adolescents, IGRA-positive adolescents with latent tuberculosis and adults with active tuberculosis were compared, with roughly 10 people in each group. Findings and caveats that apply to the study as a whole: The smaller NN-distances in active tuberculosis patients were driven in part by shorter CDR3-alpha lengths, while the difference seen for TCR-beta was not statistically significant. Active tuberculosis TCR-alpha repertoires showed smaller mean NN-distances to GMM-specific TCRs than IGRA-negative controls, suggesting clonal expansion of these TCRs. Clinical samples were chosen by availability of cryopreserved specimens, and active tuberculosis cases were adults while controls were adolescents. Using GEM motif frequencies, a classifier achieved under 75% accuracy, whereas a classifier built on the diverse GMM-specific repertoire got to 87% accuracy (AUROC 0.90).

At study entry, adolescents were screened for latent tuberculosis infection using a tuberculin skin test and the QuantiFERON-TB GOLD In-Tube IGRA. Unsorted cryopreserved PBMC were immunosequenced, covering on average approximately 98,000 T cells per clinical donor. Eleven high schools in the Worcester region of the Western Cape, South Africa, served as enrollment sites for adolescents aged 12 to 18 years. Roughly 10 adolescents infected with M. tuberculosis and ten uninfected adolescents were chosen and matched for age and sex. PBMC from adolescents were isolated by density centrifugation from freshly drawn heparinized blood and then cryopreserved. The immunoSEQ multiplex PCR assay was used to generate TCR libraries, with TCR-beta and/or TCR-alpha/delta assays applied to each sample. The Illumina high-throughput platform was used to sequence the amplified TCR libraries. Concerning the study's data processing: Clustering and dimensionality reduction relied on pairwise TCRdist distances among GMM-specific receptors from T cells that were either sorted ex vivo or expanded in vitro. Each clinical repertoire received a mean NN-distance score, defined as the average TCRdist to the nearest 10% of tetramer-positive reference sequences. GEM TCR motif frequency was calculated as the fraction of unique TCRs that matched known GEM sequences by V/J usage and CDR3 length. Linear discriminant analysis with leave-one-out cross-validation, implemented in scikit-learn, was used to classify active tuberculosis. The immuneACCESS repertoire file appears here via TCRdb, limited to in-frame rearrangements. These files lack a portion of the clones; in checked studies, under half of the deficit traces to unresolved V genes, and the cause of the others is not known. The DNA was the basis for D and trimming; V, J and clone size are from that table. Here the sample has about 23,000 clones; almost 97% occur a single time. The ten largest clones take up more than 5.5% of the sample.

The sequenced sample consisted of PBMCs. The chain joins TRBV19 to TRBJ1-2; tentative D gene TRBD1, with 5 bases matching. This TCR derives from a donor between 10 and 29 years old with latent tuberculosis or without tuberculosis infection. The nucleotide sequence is TGTGCCAGTAGTTACCCCCTAGGGGAGGGTGGCTACACCTTC. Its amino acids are CASSYPLGEGGYTF.